Sequencing of this T cell receptor (beta chain) was carried out in a study of OX40 agonist ivuxolimab in advanced cancers. In the study overall: The mean age was approximately 60 years, ranging from about 20 to 90, with 65% to 85% of participants male. Three partial responders included one hepatocellular carcinoma patient and two cutaneous melanoma patients.

This clone was seen only a few times. What it recognizes is unknown. TCRdb keeps only in-frame clones here, not all; method: immunoSEQ multiplex PCR. The sample records 60,000 to 65,000 clones, approximately 90% being singletons. Regarding the study as a whole: Circulating CD4+ and CD8+ T cells showed clonal expansion by week 6 at 0.1 to 3.0 mg/kg. Low levels of normalized T-cell clonal expansion also appeared in some nonresponders.

This CDR3 has 13 residues. The V end lost 6 bases, the J end lost 0 bases, and 8 bases lay between the germline ends. CDR1 MNHEY and CDR2 SVGAGI come from the germline V gene. This chain connects TRBV6-5 to TRBJ1-1; no clear D gene. This sequence was found in an adult with an advanced solid tumor such as melanoma, head and neck, liver or kidney cancer. The sequencing used CD4+ or CD8+ T cells sorted from blood, collected in a trial of the OX40 agonist ivuxolimab. The CDR3 nucleotides are TGTGCCAGCAGCCAACTAATGAACACTGAAGCTTTCTTT. Translated: CASSQLMNTEAFF.